The sequence of this T cell receptor beta chain was determined in a study of cytomegalovirus exposure and HLA in healthy donors. The study, taken as a whole, reports: Analysis was performed later, and it showed HLA-associated TCR beta chains to be more clonally expanded than equally common others. Productive status was seen about 90% or about 30% of the time for most TCR beta V segments in an earlier analysis. Despite most TCR sequences being rare, some public TCRs occurred in many donors.

CDR3 length equals 11 residues. Germline V lookup: CDR1 MDHEN, CDR2 SYDVKM. The germline V and J ends were trimmed by 6 bases and 2 bases, with 5 bases remaining between them. Of note for this clone: Antigen specificity is unknown.

PCR involved 60 Vbeta and 13 Jbeta primers. TCRdb's table, derived via immunoSEQ multiplex PCR, lists solely in-frame clones and lacks some. Of roughly 100,000 clones listed, approximately 83% are singletons. This chain links TRBV28 with TRBJ2-7; unclear D gene. The sample was PBMCs. This TCR was sampled from a man aged 18 to 30 in good health and CMV-seronegative. CDR3 region: CASSQTYEQYF. In DNA form, the CDR3 reads TGTGCCAGCAGCCAGACCTACGAGCAGTACTTC. Full variable domain (outside the CDR3, taken from reference TRBV28 and TRBJ2-7): DVKVTQSSRYLVKRTGEKVFLECVQDMDHENMFWYRQDPGLGLRLIYFSYDVKMKEKGDIPEGYSVSREKKERFSLILESASTNQTSMYLCASSQTYEQYFGPGTRLTVT.